These 20 T cell receptor beta chains were all obtained from the same sample, sequenced in a study of early T cells in non-severe SARS-CoV-2 infection. Via MiXCR, TCRdb re-called the 5' RACE reads, giving one row per CDR3 protein. Altogether approximately 70,000 distinct CDR3 sequences are present, 5% being singletons, with the ten largest covering under 8%. Here the sequenced sample was whole blood, taken at baseline. Receptor source: an adult who was a healthcare worker with PCR-confirmed SARS-CoV-2 infection or an uninfected control (not recorded which).

The J gene is TRBJ2-1, the V gene TRBV29-1; no definite D call. The CDR3 sequence is 12 residues long. Germline lookup yields CDR1 SQVTM and CDR2 ANQGSEA. With 2 bases removed from V and 6 bases from J, the gap between germline ends came to 8 bases. The chain's CDR3 is CSVEQLRNEQFF. The CDR3, as DNA: TGCAGCGTTGAACAGCTGCGCAATGAGCAGTTCTTC.

This clonotype has at least ten counts. The chain uses TRBV6-2 or TRBV6-3 and TRBJ2-3; D uncertain. The CDR3 covers 14 residues. CDR1 and CDR2 from the germline V gene are MNHEY and SVGEGT. Trimming shortened V by 6 bases and J by 4 bases, and 14 bases separated the two germline ends. As DNA, the CDR3 is TGTGCCAGCAGCCCGACTCGCTTGGCAGATACGCAGTATTTT. Translating it yields CASSPTRLADTQYF.

This clonotype was recorded a few times. V gene TRBV11-1 combines with J gene TRBJ2-3; TRBD2 matches at 11 bases. V shed 2 bases, J shed 6 bases, and the junction held 7 bases outside the gene matches. Germline lookup yields CDR1 SGHAT and CDR2 FQDESV (reference sequence). This CDR3 has 16 amino acids. The CDR3 DNA reads TGTGCCAGCAGCTTATCATTAGCGGGAGGGTCGGATACGCAGTATTTT. It yields the protein CASSLSLAGGSDTQYF.

Many counts were recorded for this clonotype. The chain carries TRBV12-5 and TRBJ2-7; 7 bases match TRBD1. Germline V gives CDR1 LGHNT, CDR2 FRNRAP. The ends lost 5 bases at V and 2 bases at J; junction bases unmatched: 15. The CDR3 is 17 residues long. CDR3 in amino acids: CASGRWGQPAPTYEQYF. For the CDR3, the DNA is TGTGCTAGTGGTCGATGGGGACAGCCCGCTCCCACCTACGAGCAGTACTTC.

There are many counts of this clonotype. The rearrangement links TRBV12-3 or TRBV12-4 to TRBJ2-3; D not resolved. The CDR3 is 13 residues long. Trimming cost V 3 bases and J 14 bases, with 18 bases left between them. The CDR3: CASSFVSGRPPYF. The CDR3, as DNA: TGTGCCAGCAGTTTTGTGTCGGGTCGCCCCCCGTATTTT.

In this sample, this clonotype turned up many times. V and J are TRBV30 and TRBJ2-5; tentative D call: TRBD2 (5 bases). Germline V gene data show CDR1 as GTSNPN and CDR2 as SVGIG (reference sequence). Trimming pared 5 bases from V and 5 bases from J, leaving 21 bases between. CDR3 length: 15 residues. CDR3 DNA: TGTGCCTGGGGCATGGCGTTGAGGGCAAGCGAGACCCAGTACTTC. Its translation: CAWGMALRASETQYF.

This clonotype showed up many times. CDR3 sequence: CATSDPGQGADQPQHF. In nucleotides, the CDR3 is TGTGCCACCAGTGACCCCGGACAGGGGGCGGATCAGCCCCAGCATTTT. The chain combines TRBV24-1 with TRBJ1-5, with TRBD1 matching over 11 bases. Germline V gene lookup returns CDR1 KGHDR and CDR2 SFDVKD. J gave up 5 bases and V 4 bases, and 6 bases lay outside the gene matches. The CDR3 consists of 16 residues.

A few counts support this clonotype. V is TRBV6-2 or TRBV6-3 and J is TRBJ2-1, with 10 positions matching TRBD2. The CDR3 has 16 residues. Germline CDR1 reads MNHEY; CDR2 reads SVGEGT. V was pared by 4 bases and J by 4 bases, with 7 bases of the junction left unmatched. CDR3 coding DNA: TGTGCCAGCAGTTCCCAACTAGCGGGGAGATACAATGAGCAGTTCTTC. Translation: CASSSQLAGRYNEQFF.

This clonotype was observed many times. V usage is TRBV18 and J usage is TRBJ1-5; 9 bases are shared with TRBD1. The CDR3 consists of 14 residues. After removal of 3 bases from V and 4 bases from J, the junction contained 1 base not matched to a gene. From germline, CDR1 is KGHSH and CDR2 LQKENI. The CDR3 nucleotides read TGTGCCAGCTCACCCGACAGGGGGAATCAGCCCCAGCATTTT. Amino acid sequence: CASSPDRGNQPQHF.

The chain recombines TRBV20-1 with TRBJ2-7; 11 bases map to TRBD2. J was trimmed by 2 bases and V by 3 bases; bases with no gene match: 3. Germline CDR1 reads DFQATT; CDR2 reads SNEGSKA (reference sequence). The CDR3 loop spans 14 amino acids. CDR3 bases: TGCAGTGCTAGGGGGACTAGCGGCACCTACGAGCAGTACTTC. It is translated as CSARGTSGTYEQYF.

This clonotype was detected ten times or more. CDR3 in amino acids: CASSSRLAYQETQYF. The CDR3 DNA reads TGTGCCAGCAGCTCCAGACTAGCGTACCAAGAGACCCAGTACTTC. V is TRBV13 and J is TRBJ2-5; 8 bases are shared with TRBD2. V trimming: 4 bases; J trimming: 0 bases; junction bases outside the gene matches: 4. The length of the CDR3 is 15 residues. Germline-derived CDR1 and CDR2 are PRHDT and FYEKMQ (reference sequence).

This clonotype came up many times. The chain employs TRBV5-1 and TRBJ1-2; no clear D. Germline lookup yields CDR1 SGHRS and CDR2 YFSETQ. The CDR3 is made up of 14 amino acids. With 0 bases removed from V and 1 base from J, the gap between germline ends came to 7 bases. The CDR3: CASSLEGFNYGYTF. The CDR3 DNA sequence: TGCGCCAGCAGCTTGGAAGGATTTAACTATGGCTACACCTTC.

The chain uses TRBV2 and TRBJ2-7; unclear D gene. CDR3 length equals 13 residues. Trimming shortened V by 7 bases and J by 2 bases, and 12 bases separated the two germline ends. Germline values: CDR1 SNHLY, CDR2 FYNNEI. Here the CDR3 DNA reads TGTGCCAGCACTGAGGCAGGAACCTACGAGCAGTACTTC. Residues: CASTEAGTYEQYF. Using reference TRBV2 and TRBJ2-7 for the parts outside the CDR3, the full variable domain is EPEVTQTPSHQVTQMGQEVILRCVPISNHLYFYWYRQILGQKVEFLVSFYNNEISEKSEIFDDQFSVERPDGSNFTLKIRSTKLEDSAMYFCASTEAGTYEQYFGPGTRLTVT.

This clonotype has only a few counts. This chain links TRBV27 with TRBJ2-5; D is possibly TRBD1 (5 bases). The ends were cut back, 5 bases at V and 1 base at J, with 11 bases in the middle. CDR1 and CDR2 from the germline V gene are MNHEY and SMNVEV (reference sequence). The CDR3 is 14 amino acids. In nucleotides, the CDR3 is TGTGCCAGCAGTCCATTTAGGGGCCAAGAGACCCAGTACTTC. This translates into CASSPFRGQETQYF.

This clonotype was counted ten times or more. The chain carries TRBV25-1 and TRBJ1-6; a possible D gene is TRBD1 (5 bases). The CDR3 sequence is 15 residues long. V lost 6 bases and J lost 3, with 12 bases in between. Germline V gene data show CDR1 as MGHDK and CDR2 as SYGVNS. For the CDR3, the DNA is TGTGCCAGCAGCTCACCGACAGACTATAATTCACCCCTCCACTTT. The encoded protein is CASSSPTDYNSPLHF.

V and J are TRBV18 and TRBJ2-7; perhaps TRBD1 as D (6 bases). Germline lookup yields CDR1 KGHSH and CDR2 LQKENI. The CDR3 is 15 residues long. V lost 3 bases and J 2 bases, leaving 14 bases between the germline ends. The CDR3 region has the DNA TGTGCCAGCTCACCTCTTATATCAGGGGCCTACGAGCAGTACTTC. Translation: CASSPLISGAYEQYF.

This clonotype was observed at least ten times. This rearrangement joins TRBV4-2 to TRBJ1-5; no clear D. Germline CDR1 is LGHNA and CDR2 is YNFKEQ. The CDR3 runs 15 residues. With 4 bases removed from V and 3 bases from J, the gap between germline ends came to 13 bases. CDR3 protein: CASSRSSGDNQPQHF. The CDR3 coding sequence is TGTGCCAGCAGCCGGTCATCGGGAGACAATCAGCCCCAGCATTTT.

This clonotype has ten or more counts. A read error may produce the germline difference seen at one junction end. The gene calls are TRBV18 and TRBJ2-1; 12 bases are a match to TRBD2. This CDR3 has 16 residues. Germline V gives CDR1 KGHSH, CDR2 LQKENI. The CDR3 reads CPSSPPLAGGSYEQFF. CDR3 DNA: TGTCCCAGCTCACCACCGCTAGCGGGAGGGTCATATGAGCAGTTCTTC. The variable domain in full, completed from reference TRBV18 and TRBJ2-1, reads NAGVMQNPRHLVRRRGQEARLRCSPMKGHSHVYWYRQLPEEGLKFMVYLQKENIIDESGMPKERFSAEFPKEGPSILRIQQVVRGDSAAYFCPSSPPLAGGSYEQFFGPGTRLTVL.

This clonotype has ten or more counts. The chain combines TRBV2 with TRBJ2-7; 9 nucleotides line up with TRBD1. Germline CDR1 reads SNHLY; CDR2 reads FYNNEI. Trimming took 5 bases from V and 4 from J; bases not matched to a gene: 6. The length of the CDR3 is 14 residues. CDR3 nucleotides: TGTGCCAGCAGTCGGACAGGGGTATTGTACGAGCAGTACTTC. Its protein product is CASSRTGVLYEQYF.

This clonotype was picked up a small number of times. This chain connects TRBV7-9 to TRBJ2-1; 8 nucleotides align to TRBD1. Trimming took 2 bases from V and 5 from J; bases not matched to a gene: 8. The germline gives CDR1 SEHNR, CDR2 FQNEAQ (reference sequence). The CDR3 consists of 16 residues. The CDR3 coding sequence is TGTGCCAGCAGCTTAAAGACAGGGGCTACGAACAATGAGCAGTTCTTC. This sequence encodes CASSLKTGATNNEQFF.